Listed below are T cell receptor beta chains from one sample, sequenced in a study of T cell changes during pregnancy in multiple sclerosis. The method was immunoSEQ multiplex PCR; TCRdb's version includes in-frame clones alone and lacks a portion of them. The data show tens of thousands of clones, almost 95% seen once. Material: peripheral blood, obtained before pregnancy. These receptors were taken from a female donor with multiple sclerosis, enrolled in a pregnancy study. CDR3s include the opening cysteine and the closing phenylalanine or tryptophan. D genes are given only for firm matches. Rows may omit the clone size; those that give it use once, few, many or a size class.

j_gene | abundance | len | v_gene | d_gene | CDR3aa | CDR3nt
TRBJ1-1 | - | 14 | TRBV6-1 | - | CASSPLDKLTEAFF | TGTGCCAGCAGTCCTTTGGACAAGTTGACTGAAGCTTTCTTT
TRBJ2-7 | - | 13 | TRBV30 | TRBD2 | CAWGRDNSYEQYF | TGTGCCTGGGGGAGGGATAACTCCTACGAGCAGTACTTC
TRBJ2-5 | - | 15 | TRBV30 | - | CAWSVRGKLRETQYF | TGTGCCTGGAGTGTACGAGGGAAGTTACGAGAGACCCAGTACTTC
TRBJ1-1 | once | 14 | TRBV7-8 | - | CASSRFRGNTEAFF | TGTGCCAGCAGCCGTTTCAGGGGGAACACTGAAGCTTTCTTT
TRBJ2-1 | - | 15 | TRBV19 | TRBD1 | CASSQWTGGWDEQFF | TGTGCCAGTAGTCAGTGGACAGGGGGTTGGGATGAGCAGTTCTTC
TRBJ2-7 | - | 16 | TRBV7-2 | - | CASSLRSDSSSYEQYF | TGTGCCAGCAGCCTTCGTAGTGACAGTAGCTCCTACGAGCAGTACTTC
TRBJ2-6 | - | 17 | TRBV11-2 | TRBD1 | CASSWGQGASGANVLTF | TGTGCCAGCAGCTGGGGACAGGGGGCCTCTGGGGCCAACGTCCTGACTTTC
TRBJ2-7 | - | 15 | TRBV6-4 | TRBD2 | CASPDRTSCTYEQYF | TGTGCCAGCCCTGACAGGACTAGCTGCACCTACGAGCAGTACTTC
TRBJ2-1 | - | 14 | TRBV21-1 | - | CASSKAGGGHEQFF | TGTGCCAGCAGCAAAGCGGGAGGGGGGCATGAGCAGTTCTTC
TRBJ2-7 | - | 16 | TRBV2 | TRBD1 | CASSVIPGTGGNEQYF | TGTGCCAGCAGTGTTATACCGGGGACAGGGGGTAACGAGCAGTACTTC
TRBJ1-2 | - | 13 | TRBV5-1 | TRBD1 | CASSHTGGYGYTF | TGCGCCAGCAGTCACACAGGGGGCTATGGCTACACCTTC
TRBJ2-7 | once | 15 | TRBV2 | - | CASSEWGGASYEQYF | TGTGCCAGCAGTGAATGGGGCGGAGCCTCCTACGAGCAGTACTTC
TRBJ2-2 | - | 15 | TRBV27 | TRBD2 | CASSLSAGGPGELFF | TGTGCCAGCAGTTTATCGGCGGGAGGGCCCGGGGAGCTGTTTTTT
TRBJ1-1 | - | 17 | TRBV18 | TRBD1 | CASSPATGEGLNTEAFF | TGTGCCAGCTCACCTGCGACAGGGGAAGGGCTGAACACTGAAGCTTTCTTT
TRBJ1-1 | - | 15 | TRBV19 | TRBD1 | CASSIGTRQGAEAFF | TGTGCCAGTAGTATAGGAACCAGACAGGGGGCTGAAGCTTTCTTT
TRBJ2-1 | - | 16 | TRBV7-9 | - | CASSLTSGGFYNEQFF | TGTGCCAGCAGCTTAACCTCCGGGGGATTCTACAATGAGCAGTTCTTC
TRBJ2-1 | - | 16 | TRBV10-3 | TRBD2 | CAISDVAGISYNEQFF | TGTGCCATCAGTGATGTAGCGGGTATCTCCTACAATGAGCAGTTCTTC
TRBJ1-2 | - | 15 | TRBV7-9 | TRBD1 | CASSSPTGGGRGYTF | TGTGCCAGCAGCTCCCCTACAGGGGGCGGACGAGGCTACACCTTC
TRBJ2-1 | - | 19 | TRBV19 | TRBD2 | CASSTTGPGRLAGKLEQFF | TGTGCCAGTAGTACAACCGGGCCGGGGAGACTAGCGGGGAAGTTGGAGCAGTTCTTC
TRBJ2-7 | - | 14 | TRBV4-3 | TRBD1 | CASSPYRGSYEQYF | TGCGCCAGCAGCCCATACAGGGGGTCCTACGAGCAGTACTTC
TRBJ2-2 | - | 17 | TRBV5-6 | TRBD2 | CASSSLAGGRHTGELFF | TGTGCCAGCAGCAGCCTAGCGGGAGGACGCCACACCGGGGAGCTGTTTTTT
TRBJ2-7 | - | 17 | TRBV28 | TRBD2 | CASSLGLAGAMPYEQYF | TGTGCCAGCAGTTTAGGACTAGCGGGAGCAATGCCCTACGAGCAGTACTTC
TRBJ2-5 | - | 13 | TRBV11-2 | - | CASGWSRGETQYF | TGTGCCAGCGGCTGGAGCCGGGGAGAGACCCAGTACTTC
TRBJ1-1 | - | 15 | TRBV28 | TRBD1 | CASSSSGQGRSEAFF | TGTGCCAGCAGTTCCTCCGGACAGGGGCGCTCTGAAGCTTTCTTT
TRBJ2-6 | - | 16 | TRBV19 | TRBD2 | CASSGLAGAGANVLTF | TGTGCCAGTAGTGGACTAGCGGGAGCAGGGGCCAACGTCCTGACTTTC
TRBJ2-7 | - | 18 | TRBV4-3 | - | CASSQDRFTDSSSYEQYF | TGCGCCAGCAGCCAAGATCGCTTCACGGACAGCAGCTCCTACGAGCAGTACTTC
TRBJ2-5 | - | 17 | TRBV25-1 | TRBD1 | CASSATDRGQVKETQYF | TGTGCCAGCAGTGCCACGGACAGGGGGCAAGTTAAAGAGACCCAGTACTTC
TRBJ2-7 | - | 11 | TRBV7-9 | - | CASSLLVEQYF | TGTGCCAGCAGCTTACTTGTCGAGCAGTACTTC
TRBJ2-7 | - | 16 | TRBV4-2 | - | CASSQDGTAGAYEQYF | TGTGCCAGCAGCCAAGATGGCACTGCTGGAGCCTACGAGCAGTACTTC
TRBJ2-1 | - | 13 | TRBV5-1 | - | CASSSDWTKTGFF | TGCGCCAGCAGCTCGGACTGGACCAAAACCGGGTTCTTC
TRBJ2-1 | - | 17 | TRBV29-1 | TRBD2 | CSVEDSSTSGSATEQFF | TGCAGCGTTGAAGACTCATCGACTAGCGGGAGTGCTACTGAGCAGTTCTTC
TRBJ2-3 | - | 15 | TRBV7-9 | TRBD1 | CASSLGGTGLDTQYF | TGTGCCAGCAGCTTAGGAGGGACAGGGTTAGATACGCAGTATTTT
TRBJ2-6 | - | 16 | TRBV5-1 | - | CASSLALGPGANVLTF | TGCGCCAGCAGCTTGGCTTTGGGGCCAGGGGCCAACGTCCTGACTTTC
TRBJ2-1 | - | 15 | TRBV30 | TRBD1 | CAWSALGQYYNEQFF | TGTGCCTGGAGTGCCCTGGGACAGTACTACAATGAGCAGTTCTTC
TRBJ2-7 | - | 13 | TRBV30 | - | CAWSRGGNYEQYF | TGTGCCTGGAGTAGGGGGGGAAACTACGAGCAGTACTTC
TRBJ2-6 | - | 14 | TRBV29-1 | - | CSVDRGTGANVLTF | TGCAGCGTTGACCGGGGAACCGGGGCCAACGTCCTGACTTTC
TRBJ1-2 | - | 14 | TRBV6-5 | - | CASSFGGTNYGYTF | TGTGCCAGCAGTTTTGGCGGGACTAACTATGGCTACACCTTC
TRBJ2-7 | once | 14 | TRBV9 | TRBD1 | CASSAGQGSFEQYF | TGTGCCAGCAGCGCGGGACAGGGAAGTTTCGAGCAGTACTTC
TRBJ2-7 | - | 13 | TRBV11-2 | - | CASSFGSSYEQYF | TGTGCCAGCAGCTTCGGGAGCTCCTACGAGCAGTACTTC
TRBJ2-1 | once | 14 | TRBV29-1 | TRBD2 | CSVEGLAGVDEQFF | TGCAGCGTTGAAGGCCTAGCGGGAGTCGATGAGCAGTTCTTC
TRBJ2-2 | - | 15 | TRBV4-1 | - | CASSQGTLNTGELFF | TGCGCCAGCAGCCAAGGGACACTGAACACCGGGGAGCTGTTTTTT
TRBJ2-5 | - | 16 | TRBV9 | TRBD1 | CASSPRDRGREETQYF | TGTGCCAGCAGCCCTCGGGACAGGGGTAGGGAAGAGACCCAGTACTTC
TRBJ2-7 | - | 14 | TRBV7-9 | TRBD2 | CASSSEREAYEQYF | TGTGCCAGCAGCTCAGAGCGGGAGGCCTACGAGCAGTACTTC
TRBJ1-5 | - | 15 | TRBV12-5 | TRBD1 | CASGPRGLDNQPQHF | TGTGCTAGTGGACCCAGGGGGCTCGACAATCAGCCCCAGCATTTT
TRBJ1-1 | - | 13 | TRBV11-3 | - | CASSFGQGIEAFF | TGTGCCAGCAGCTTCGGGCAGGGCATTGAAGCTTTCTTT
TRBJ2-7 | - | 15 | TRBV15 | TRBD2 | CATSRDGTTSYEQYF | TGCGCCACCAGCAGAGACGGGACTACTTCGTACGAGCAGTACTTC
TRBJ2-3 | - | 16 | TRBV6-5 | TRBD1 | CASSYSRGRGTDTQYF | TGTGCCAGCAGTTACTCCAGGGGGCGCGGGACAGATACGCAGTATTTT
TRBJ2-7 | - | 15 | TRBV19 | TRBD2 | CASSIAGDFPYEQYF | TGTGCCAGTAGTATCGCGGGGGATTTCCCCTACGAGCAGTACTTC